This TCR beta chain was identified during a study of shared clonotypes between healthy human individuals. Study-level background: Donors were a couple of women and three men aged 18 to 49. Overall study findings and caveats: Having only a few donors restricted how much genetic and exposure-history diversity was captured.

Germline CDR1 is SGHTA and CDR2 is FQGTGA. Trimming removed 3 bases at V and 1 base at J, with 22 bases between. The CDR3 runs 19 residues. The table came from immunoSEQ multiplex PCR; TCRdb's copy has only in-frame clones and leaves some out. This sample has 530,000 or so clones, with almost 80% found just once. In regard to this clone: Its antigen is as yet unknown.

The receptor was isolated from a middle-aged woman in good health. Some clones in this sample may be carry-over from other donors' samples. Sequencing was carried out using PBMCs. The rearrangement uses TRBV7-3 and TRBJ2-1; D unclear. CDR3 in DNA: TGTGCCAGCAGCTTCCGGACGGGCTCCCTAGTGGGGTCCTACAATGAGCAGTTCTTC. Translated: CASSFRTGSLVGSYNEQFF.